This note documents a single TCR beta chain sequence. Its antigen is currently unknown. These data originate in a study of shared clonotypes between healthy human individuals. Study-wide points: Unshared clonotypes carried lower generation probabilities than those common to all four donors. Some naive CD4 clonotypes, roughly 5%, turned up in common across several donors.

The protocol was immunoSEQ multiplex PCR, while the TCRdb copy is restricted to in-frame clones and leaves out a portion. This table holds some 1.5 million clones, roughly 98% found once. The CDR3 is made up of 13 amino acids. Germline loops: CDR1 SGHRS, CDR2 YFSETQ. Trimming left V 1 base short and J 3 bases short, with 6 bases between. Donors, without exception, were Caucasian adults residing in Nashville, Tennessee. The V and J genes are TRBV5-1 and TRBJ2-3; D is unclear. The sequence was collected from a man in his thirties or forties in good health. Sequenced material: naive CD4+ T cells sorted from blood. As for subset: CD45RA+ positively selected. The CDR3 here is CASSLTVTDTQYF. As DNA, the CDR3 is TGCGCCAGCAGCTTGACGGTTACAGATACGCAGTATTTT.